The 23 T cell receptor beta chains given below trace back to one sample, sequenced in a study of CD8 T cells in ankylosing spondylitis. In TCRdb, the 5' RACE reads were re-called with MiXCR into one record per CDR3 protein. The sample has a few hundred thousand distinct CDR3 sequences, over 15% seen once. The sequenced sample was blood, either unsorted or a sorted T cell fraction (not recorded which). These receptors came from a male donor with ankylosing spondylitis or in good health (not recorded which).

This clonotype was picked up a small number of times. The chain has TRBV27 and TRBJ2-1; TRBD1 might be the D (5 bases). CDR3 length: 14 residues. Germline V gene sequence: CDR1 MNHEY, CDR2 SMNVEV (reference sequence). V was shortened by 1 base and J by 3 bases, with 7 bases between the two germline ends. CDR3 DNA sequence: TGTGCCAGCAGTTTATTCGACAGCTACAATGAGCAGTTCTTC. Translating it yields CASSLFDSYNEQFF.

This clonotype has more than one count but fewer than ten. The chain carries TRBV4-3 and TRBJ2-7, with 9 bases identical to TRBD2. The V and J ends lost 1 base and 3 bases, in that order; junction bases with no gene match: 4. In germline, CDR1 is LGHNA, CDR2 YSLEER. This CDR3 has 15 residues. The CDR3 reads CASSQVREGDYEQYF. The CDR3 DNA sequence: TGCGCCAGCAGCCAAGTGCGGGAGGGAGACTACGAGCAGTACTTC.

This clonotype occurred a few times. The chain links TRBV27 to TRBJ2-7; 10 nucleotides line up with TRBD2. This CDR3 comprises 15 residues. The V gene end was trimmed by 6 bases and the J gene end by 3 bases; junction bases not matched to a gene: 8. Germline CDR1 reads MNHEY; CDR2 reads SMNVEV (reference sequence). CDR3: CASRNWTSGLYEQYF. CDR3 sequence (DNA): TGTGCCAGCAGGAATTGGACTAGCGGCCTCTACGAGCAGTACTTC.

The V gene is TRBV5-1, the J gene TRBJ2-5, with D possibly being TRBD2 (6 bases). Germline V gene data show CDR1 as SGHRS and CDR2 as YFSETQ. The CDR3 totals 15 residues. Trimming pared 5 bases from V and 5 bases from J, leaving 19 bases between. The CDR3 DNA reads as TGCGCCAGCAGTCGTGATGAACGGGAGTGGGAGACCCAGTACTTC. Translation gives CASSRDEREWETQYF.

The chain has TRBV3-1 and TRBJ2-2; D gene ambiguous. Germline V lookup: CDR1 LGHDT, CDR2 YNNKEL (reference sequence). This CDR3 comprises 12 residues. V shed 0 bases and J shed 13 bases, with 9 bases lying between them. CDR3 residues: CASSQDLNMLFF. The DNA of the CDR3 is TGTGCCAGCAGCCAAGATCTGAATATGCTGTTTTTT.

This chain connects TRBV5-1 to TRBJ2-1; the match to TRBD2 covers 11 bases. V shed 2 bases and J 0 bases; nucleotides not matched to a gene: 7. The CDR3 covers 18 residues. Per germline, CDR1 SGHRS and CDR2 YFSETQ. The CDR3 sequence is CASSFGLAGLSSYNEQFF. In nucleotides, the CDR3 is TGCGCCAGCAGCTTCGGACTAGCGGGCCTAAGCTCCTACAATGAGCAGTTCTTC.

This clonotype occurred many times. The V and J genes are TRBV5-1 and TRBJ2-7; TRBD1 matches 12 bases. CDR1 is SGHRS, CDR2 YFSETQ, per germline. V trimming: 4 bases; J trimming: 0 bases; junction bases outside the gene matches: 2. CDR3 size: 15 residues. The CDR3 region has the DNA TGCGCCAGCAGCCAGGGACAGGGGGCCTCCTACGAGCAGTACTTC. This sequence encodes CASSQGQGASYEQYF. Full variable domain (outside the CDR3, taken from reference TRBV5-1 and TRBJ2-7): KAGVTQTPRYLIKTRGQQVTLSCSPISGHRSVSWYQQTPGQGLQFLFEYFSETQRNKGNFPGRFSGRQFSNSRSEMNVSTLELGDSALYLCASSQGQGASYEQYFGPGTRLTVT.

This clonotype was seen only a few times. The CDR3 nucleotides read TGTGCCAGCAGCTTAACCACCCCCAAATCGACAGGGTATTCCCTTATCAATCAGCCCCAGCATTTT. Residues: CASSLTTPKSTGYSLINQPQHF. The chain joins TRBV7-3 to TRBJ1-5, with 7 nucleotides matching TRBD1. The V gene's germline CDR1 is SGHTA and CDR2 FQGTGA. The CDR3 length is 22 residues. V lost 0 bases, J lost 3 bases, and 23 bases stayed unmatched.

The chain links TRBV7-9 to TRBJ1-1; 7 nucleotides line up with TRBD1. The J segment lost 11 bases and the V segment lost 2 bases, leaving 14 bases of the junction unmatched. Germline V gene sequence: CDR1 SEHNR, CDR2 FQNEAQ (reference sequence). The CDR3 length is 15 residues. The CDR3 here is CASSLFTGTAEDAFF. CDR3 coding DNA: TGTGCCAGCAGCTTATTTACGGGGACAGCTGAGGATGCTTTCTTT.

V is TRBV5-6 and J is TRBJ2-7; TRBD1 matches at 8 bases. V shed 1 base and J 3 bases; nucleotides not matched to a gene: 3. The CDR3 length is 14 residues. CDR1 is SGHDT and CDR2 is YYEEEE in the germline V gene. The CDR3 DNA reads as TGTGCCAGCAGCTTGTCGGACAGGGTCTACGAGCAGTACTTC. Its translation is CASSLSDRVYEQYF. Full variable domain (outside the CDR3, taken from reference TRBV5-6 and TRBJ2-7): DAGVTQSPTHLIKTRGQQVTLRCSPKSGHDTVSWYQQALGQGPQFIFQYYEEEERQRGNFPDRFSGHQFPNYSSELNVNALLLGDSALYLCASSLSDRVYEQYFGPGTRLTVT.

This chain links TRBV6-5 with TRBJ2-1; D is ambiguous. The CDR3 covers 11 residues. Germline-derived CDR1 and CDR2 are MNHEY and SVGAGI. Trimming took off 2 bases at V and 9 bases at J, with 5 bases between the two ends. Written as DNA, the CDR3 is TGTGCCAGCAGTTACGAGGCTGAGCAGTTCTTC. It specifies CASSYEAEQFF.

This clonotype came up a few times. This sequence joins TRBV9 and TRBJ1-2; 8 nucleotides match TRBD1. V was clipped by 2 bases and J by 6 bases; unmatched bases: 9. The CDR3 loop spans 15 amino acids. The germline gives CDR1 SGDLS, CDR2 YYNGEE. CDR3 in DNA: TGTGCCAGCAGCGTTACCGTGGACAGGGATCATGGCTACACCTTC. This codes for CASSVTVDRDHGYTF.

The chain is built from TRBV29-1 and TRBJ1-1, with a weak D call TRBD1 (5 bases). Trimming pared 6 bases from V and 3 bases from J, leaving 11 bases between. The CDR3 has 12 residues. CDR1 SQVTM and CDR2 ANQGSEA come from the germline V gene. This CDR3 is CSVEGLHTEAFF. As DNA, the CDR3 is TGCAGCGTCGAGGGACTTCACACTGAAGCTTTCTTT.

This clonotype was recorded at least ten times. This chain uses TRBV4-1 with TRBJ1-1, with D perhaps TRBD1 (5 bases). V shed 2 bases and J shed 6 bases, with 7 bases lying between them. Germline V gives CDR1 MGHRA, CDR2 YSYEKL. The CDR3 is made up of 12 amino acids. CDR3 sequence reads: CASSQLGAEAFF. CDR3 nucleotides: TGCGCCAGCAGCCAATTAGGGGCTGAAGCTTTCTTT.

The chain employs TRBV9 and TRBJ2-3, with unresolved D. V was shortened by 4 bases and J by 0 bases, with 15 bases between the two germline ends. In germline, CDR1 is SGDLS, CDR2 YYNGEE. The CDR3 has 16 residues. CDR3 bases: TGTGCCAGCAGCCCCCCCATTGCAGAGAGCACAGATACGCAGTATTTT. As protein: CASSPPIAESTDTQYF.

The chain joins TRBV12-3 or TRBV12-4 to TRBJ2-1; TRBD2 aligns across 10 bases. The CDR3 is 15 amino acids. Trimming cost V 3 bases and J 7 bases; bases outside gene matches: 6. The CDR3 here is CASSFRLAGVNEQFF. The DNA of the CDR3 is TGTGCCAGCAGTTTCAGGCTAGCGGGAGTGAATGAGCAGTTCTTC.

The J gene is TRBJ2-3, the V gene TRBV6-2 or TRBV6-3; no firm D call. CDR3 length equals 13 residues. Germline V gene lookup returns CDR1 MNHEY and CDR2 SVGEGT. V lost 6 bases and J 5 bases, leaving 12 bases between the germline ends. CDR3 bases: TGTGCCAGCAGGCGACGGAGCGTAGATACGCAGTATTTT. Translating it yields CASRRRSVDTQYF.

This clonotype appeared a few times. The chain uses TRBV20-1 and TRBJ2-1; 10 nucleotides align to TRBD2. This CDR3 spans 14 amino acids. The germline V gene encodes CDR1 DFQATT and CDR2 SNEGSKA (reference sequence). Trimming cost V 6 bases and J 3 bases; bases outside gene matches: 5. CDR3 in amino acids: CSASGLADYNEQFF. The DNA of the CDR3 is TGCAGTGCCAGTGGACTAGCGGACTACAATGAGCAGTTCTTC.

This clonotype was detected only a few times. The chain carries TRBV7-3 and TRBJ2-2; TRBD2 matches 8 bases. Germline V gene data show CDR1 as SGHTA and CDR2 as FQGTGA. With 1 base clipped from V and 3 bases from J, the junction kept 10 bases outside the gene matches. The CDR3 consists of 18 residues. The CDR3 protein is CASSLIGSGVDYTGELFF. DNA of the CDR3: TGTGCCAGCAGCTTAATTGGTAGCGGGGTCGATTACACCGGGGAGCTGTTTTTT.

This clonotype was seen more than once but under ten times. The rearrangement joins TRBV5-1 to TRBJ2-7, with 9 bases fitting TRBD1. CDR1 and CDR2 (germline): SGHRS, YFSETQ. The CDR3 spans 13 residues. The V and J ends lost 7 bases and 3 bases, in that order; junction bases with no gene match: 5. The CDR3 sequence is CASRGTGYYEQYF. CDR3 nucleotide sequence: TGCGCCAGCCGGGGGACAGGGTACTACGAGCAGTACTTC.

This clonotype was counted a few times. The V gene is TRBV5-1, the J gene TRBJ2-2, with 7 bases that match TRBD1. The ends lost 5 bases at V and 1 base at J; junction bases unmatched: 8. CDR1 is SGHRS, CDR2 YFSETQ, per germline. The length of the CDR3 is 16 residues. The CDR3: CASREDRSLNTGELFF. CDR3 in DNA: TGCGCCAGCAGAGAGGACAGGAGTTTGAACACCGGGGAGCTGTTTTTT.

V is TRBV9 and J is TRBJ2-3, with TRBD2 identical over 8 bases. Germline loops: CDR1 SGDLS, CDR2 YYNGEE. There are 15 residues in the CDR3. V shed 0 bases and J 1 base; nucleotides not matched to a gene: 1. The CDR3 spells CASSVDGRGTDTQYF. As DNA, the CDR3 is TGTGCCAGCAGCGTAGACGGGAGGGGCACAGATACGCAGTATTTT. Filled out from reference TRBV9 and TRBJ2-3, the complete variable domain reads DSGVTQTPKHLITATGQRVTLRCSPRSGDLSVYWYQQSLDQGLQFLIQYYNGEERAKGNILERFSAQQFPDLHSELNLSSLELGDSALYFCASSVDGRGTDTQYFGPGTRLTVL.

Only a few counts were recorded for this clonotype. This sequence joins TRBV4-3 and TRBJ2-7; D is undetermined. Trimming shortened V by 4 bases and J by 6 bases, and 16 bases separated the two germline ends. The CDR3 is 14 residues long. CDR1 and CDR2 from the germline V gene are LGHNA and YSLEER. DNA for the CDR3: TGCGCCAGCAGCCCACTCCCTCAACCCTCCGAGCAGTACTTC. The encoded protein is CASSPLPQPSEQYF.